The sequence of this T cell receptor beta chain was determined in a study of cytomegalovirus exposure and HLA in healthy donors. Findings and limits, study-wide: As a later analysis showed, several of the most significant clusters appeared to be linked to common viral pathogens. With later analysis, a missense DCLRE1C variant became linked to TCR beta V- and J-gene trimming.

Amplification used 60 Vbeta primers and 13 Jbeta primers. The authors' processing: Per a later analysis, the number of unique TCR beta chains was around 80 million, of which 8.5 million to 11 million were shared. Measured with immunoSEQ multiplex PCR; TCRdb has only the in-frame clones, and not every one. The DNA was the basis for D and trimming; V, J and clone size are from that table. This sample has 150,000 or so clones, with 76% found just once. CDR1 is MNHEY, CDR2 SVGAGI, per germline. Between the trimmed V and J ends, which lost 4 bases and 3 bases, there was a span of 17 bases. This CDR3 has 16 amino acids. As regards this clone: Its target is not known.

The clonotype originates from a female donor in good health and CMV-seronegative. Sequenced input: PBMCs. The rearrangement joins TRBV6-5 to TRBJ2-3; D might be TRBD1 (6 bases). The CDR3 reads CASSSQQGVGTDTQYF. DNA for the CDR3: TGTGCCAGCAGTTCGCAACAGGGAGTAGGGACAGATACGCAGTATTTT.